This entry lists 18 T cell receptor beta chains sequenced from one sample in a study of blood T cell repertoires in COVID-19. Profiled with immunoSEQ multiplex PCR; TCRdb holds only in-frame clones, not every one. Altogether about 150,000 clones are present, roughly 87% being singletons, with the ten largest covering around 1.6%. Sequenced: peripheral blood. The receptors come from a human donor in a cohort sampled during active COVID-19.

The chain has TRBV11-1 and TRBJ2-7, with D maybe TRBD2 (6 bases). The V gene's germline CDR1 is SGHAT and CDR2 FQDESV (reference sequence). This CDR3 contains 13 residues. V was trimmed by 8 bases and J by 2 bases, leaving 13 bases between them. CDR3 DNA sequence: TGTGCCAGCGCCAGCGGGTGGGCCTACGAGCAGTACTTC. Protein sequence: CASASGWAYEQYF.

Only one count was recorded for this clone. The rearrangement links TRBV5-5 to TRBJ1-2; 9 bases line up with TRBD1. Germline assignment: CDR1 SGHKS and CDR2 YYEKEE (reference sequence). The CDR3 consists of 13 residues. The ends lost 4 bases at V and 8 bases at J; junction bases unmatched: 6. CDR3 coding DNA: TGTGCCAGCAGCCCGGGACAGGGAGACGGCTACACCTTC. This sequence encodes CASSPGQGDGYTF.

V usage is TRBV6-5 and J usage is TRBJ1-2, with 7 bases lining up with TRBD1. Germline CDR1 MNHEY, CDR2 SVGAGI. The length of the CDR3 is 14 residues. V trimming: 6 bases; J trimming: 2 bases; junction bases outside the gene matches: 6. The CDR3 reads CASRSQTGNYGYTF. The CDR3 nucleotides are TGTGCCAGCAGAAGTCAGACAGGGAACTATGGCTACACCTTC.

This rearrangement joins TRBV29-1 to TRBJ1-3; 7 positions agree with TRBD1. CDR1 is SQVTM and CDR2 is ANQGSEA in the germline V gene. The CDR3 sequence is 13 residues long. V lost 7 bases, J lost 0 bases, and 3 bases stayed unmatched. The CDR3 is CSAGGTSGNTIYF. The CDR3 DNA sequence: TGCAGCGCAGGGGGTACCTCTGGAAACACCATATATTTT.

CDR3 residues: CASSRFGGAEAFF. CDR3 bases: TGTGCCAGCAGCCGTTTTGGGGGGGCTGAAGCTTTCTTT. The chain employs TRBV11-2 and TRBJ1-1, with D perhaps TRBD1 (5 bases). The V gene lost 5 bases and the J gene lost 6 bases, with 13 bases spanning the gap. The CDR3 spans 13 residues. Germline CDR1 is SGHAT and CDR2 is FQNNGV.

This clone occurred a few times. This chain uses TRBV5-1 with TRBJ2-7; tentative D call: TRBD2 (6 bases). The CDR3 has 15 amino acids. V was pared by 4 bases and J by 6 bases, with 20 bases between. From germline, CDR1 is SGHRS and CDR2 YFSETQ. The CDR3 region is CASSTEGAGRAEQYF. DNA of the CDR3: TGCGCCAGCAGCACCGAAGGGGCGGGGAGAGCCGAGCAGTACTTC.

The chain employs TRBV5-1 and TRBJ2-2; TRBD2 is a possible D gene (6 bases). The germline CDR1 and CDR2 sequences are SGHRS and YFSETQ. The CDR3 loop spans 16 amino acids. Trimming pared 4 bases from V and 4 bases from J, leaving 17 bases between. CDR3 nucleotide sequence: TGCGCCAGCAGCCAATCTCCAGCGGGTATCACCGGGGAGCTGTTTTTT. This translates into CASSQSPAGITGELFF.

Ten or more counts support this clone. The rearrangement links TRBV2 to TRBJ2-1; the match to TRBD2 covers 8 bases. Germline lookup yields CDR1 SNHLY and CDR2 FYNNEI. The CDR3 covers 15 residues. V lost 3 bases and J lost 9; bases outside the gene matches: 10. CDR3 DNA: TGTGCCAGCAGTGATCCAGTAGCGGGGAGGGTTGAGCAGTTCTTC. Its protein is CASSDPVAGRVEQFF.

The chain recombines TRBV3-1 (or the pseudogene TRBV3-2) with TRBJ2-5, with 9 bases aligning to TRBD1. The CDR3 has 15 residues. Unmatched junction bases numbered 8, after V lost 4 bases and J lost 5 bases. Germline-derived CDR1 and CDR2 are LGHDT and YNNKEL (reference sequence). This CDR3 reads CASSPRQGVAETQYF. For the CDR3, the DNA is TGTGCCAGCAGCCCGCGACAGGGGGTAGCGGAGACCCAGTACTTC.

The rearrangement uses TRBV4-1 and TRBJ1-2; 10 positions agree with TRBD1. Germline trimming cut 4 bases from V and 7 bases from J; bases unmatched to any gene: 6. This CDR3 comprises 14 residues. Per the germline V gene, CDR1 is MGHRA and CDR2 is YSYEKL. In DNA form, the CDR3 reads TGCGCCAGCAGCCCAAGACAGGGGGCGGGTGGCTACACCTTC. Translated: CASSPRQGAGGYTF.

This chain's CDR3 is CASWGSTYEQYF. The CDR3 DNA sequence: TGTGCCAGCTGGGGCAGCACCTACGAGCAGTACTTC. This sequence joins TRBV27 and TRBJ2-7, with D possibly TRBD1 on 5 matching bases. Trimming took 8 bases from V and 2 from J, leaving 10 bases between them. Germline CDR1 is MNHEY and CDR2 is SMNVEV (reference sequence). The CDR3 is made up of 12 amino acids.

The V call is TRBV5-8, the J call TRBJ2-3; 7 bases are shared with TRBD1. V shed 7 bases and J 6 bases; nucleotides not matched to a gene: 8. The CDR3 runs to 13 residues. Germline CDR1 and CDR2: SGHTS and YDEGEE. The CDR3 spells CASFRDRSDTQYF. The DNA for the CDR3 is TGTGCCAGCTTCCGGGACAGATCGGATACGCAGTATTTT.

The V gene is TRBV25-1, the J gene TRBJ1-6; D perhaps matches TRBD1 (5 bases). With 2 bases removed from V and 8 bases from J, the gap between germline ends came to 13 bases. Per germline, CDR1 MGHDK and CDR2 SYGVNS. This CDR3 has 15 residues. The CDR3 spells CASSEGGRVDSPLHF. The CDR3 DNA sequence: TGTGCCAGCAGTGAAGGGGGGAGGGTTGATTCACCCCTCCACTTT.

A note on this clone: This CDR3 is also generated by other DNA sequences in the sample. The CDR3 bases are TGTGCCAGCAGCCCACCGGGGTACGAGCAGTACTTC. Translation gives CASSPPGYEQYF. The rearrangement uses TRBV3-1 (or the pseudogene TRBV3-2) and TRBJ2-7; a weak D match, TRBD2 (5 bases). The CDR3 consists of 12 residues. The V gene lost 4 bases and the J gene lost 4 bases, with 8 bases spanning the gap. Germline values: CDR1 LGHDT, CDR2 YNNKEL (reference sequence).

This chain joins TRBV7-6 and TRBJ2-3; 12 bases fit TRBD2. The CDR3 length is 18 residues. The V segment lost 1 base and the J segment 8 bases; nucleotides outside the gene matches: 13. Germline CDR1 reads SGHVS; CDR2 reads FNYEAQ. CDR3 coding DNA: TGTGCCAGCAGCTTAGGCCTCACTAGCGGGGGGCGCACGGGTACGCAGTATTTT. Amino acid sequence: CASSLGLTSGGRTGTQYF.

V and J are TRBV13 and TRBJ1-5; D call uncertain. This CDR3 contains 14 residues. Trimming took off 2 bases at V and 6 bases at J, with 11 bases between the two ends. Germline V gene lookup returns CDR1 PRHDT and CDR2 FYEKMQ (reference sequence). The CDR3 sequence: CASSLLSCAQPQHF. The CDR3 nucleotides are TGTGCCAGCAGCTTATTGAGTTGCGCTCAGCCCCAGCATTTT. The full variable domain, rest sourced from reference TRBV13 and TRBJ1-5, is AAGVIQSPRHLIKEKRETATLKCYPIPRHDTVYWYQQGPGQDPQFLISFYEKMQSDKGSIPDRFSAQQFSDYHSELNMSSLELGDSALYFCASSLLSCAQPQHFGDGTRLSIL.

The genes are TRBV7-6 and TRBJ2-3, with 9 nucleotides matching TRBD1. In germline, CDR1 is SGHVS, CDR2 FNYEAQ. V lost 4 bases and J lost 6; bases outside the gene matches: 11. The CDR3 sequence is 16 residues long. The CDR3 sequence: CASSSQARTGDDTQYF. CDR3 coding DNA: TGTGCCAGCAGCTCGCAGGCCCGGACAGGGGACGATACGCAGTATTTT.

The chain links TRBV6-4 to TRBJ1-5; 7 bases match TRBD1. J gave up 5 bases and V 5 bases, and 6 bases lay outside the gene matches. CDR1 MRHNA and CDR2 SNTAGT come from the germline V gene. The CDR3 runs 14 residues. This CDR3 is CASSPDRDYQPQHF. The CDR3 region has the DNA TGTGCCAGCAGTCCCGACAGGGACTATCAGCCCCAGCATTTT.